This T cell receptor beta chain was found in a study of blood T cell repertoires in COVID-19. Trimming removed 6 bases at V and 6 bases at J, with 13 bases between. CDR3 length: 13 residues. Germline loops: CDR1 KGHSH, CDR2 LQKENI. The assay was immunoSEQ multiplex PCR, and TCRdb's table has in-frame clones only and misses some. Among 50,000 to 75,000 clones listed, roughly 86% were seen once. Sequencing was carried out using peripheral blood. This chain connects TRBV18 to TRBJ2-3; D might be TRBD1 (6 bases). The origin of this receptor is a man in his fifties or sixties with acute or convalescent COVID-19. The CDR3 DNA sequence: TGTGCCAGCTCTCGCAACAGGGAGGATACGCAGTATTTT. Amino acid sequence: CASSRNREDTQYF.